This T cell receptor (beta chain) was captured in a study of CD8 T cells in ankylosing spondylitis. There are a few counts of this clonotype. Its matching antigen is unknown. The CDR3 runs 22 residues. J was trimmed by 2 bases and V by 0 bases; bases with no gene match: 23. Germline loops: CDR1 DFQATT, CDR2 SNEGSKA (reference sequence). Notes on the study in general: Reported data indicate significant enrichment of disease-linked clones within matched ankylosing spondylitis synovial fluid.

TCRdb reanalysed the 5' RACE reads using MiXCR and keeps one entry per CDR3 protein. The table includes 200,000 to 250,000 distinct CDR3 sequences, roughly 25% detected once. This chain connects TRBV20-1 to TRBJ2-3, with 10 bases fitting TRBD2. The sequence was collected from a male donor with ankylosing spondylitis or in good health (not recorded which). Sequencing used blood, either unsorted or a sorted T cell fraction (not recorded which). The CDR3 is CSARDYSVASGSPNPSTDTQYF. CDR3 nucleotide sequence: TGCAGTGCTAGAGATTACTCCGTCGCTAGCGGGAGCCCCAATCCCTCCACAGATACGCAGTATTTT.